A single sample is the source of the 15 T cell receptor beta chains below, sequenced in a study of Ad26.COV2.S vaccination and SARS-CoV-2 variants. Profiled with immunoSEQ multiplex PCR; TCRdb holds only in-frame clones, not every one. The sample holds around 380,000 clones; 88% are singletons and the top ten take approximately 3.7%. The treatment here: roughly 18 received Ad26.COV2.S at low or high dose, single or two shots; several received placebo; per-sample allocation not given. Day 63 following the first vaccine or placebo injection was when the samples were taken. This specimen was peripheral blood, taken in a trial of Ad26.COV2.S vaccine versus placebo. Source of these receptors: a person aged 18-65 years who received the Ad26.COV2.S COVID-19 vaccine or a placebo.

The chain links TRBV10-3 to TRBJ2-2, with D hard to call. V dropped 6 bases and J dropped 3 bases, with 5 bases sitting between them. Germline V CDR1 and CDR2: ENHRY, SYGVKD. The CDR3 consists of 12 residues. The CDR3 spells CAISQDTGELFF. Here the CDR3 DNA reads TGTGCCATCAGCCAGGACACCGGGGAGCTGTTTTTT.

This clone appeared once. The chain couples TRBV27 to TRBJ1-3; TRBD1 matches 7 bases. Germline V gives CDR1 MNHEY, CDR2 SMNVEV (reference sequence). The CDR3 totals 11 residues. V gave up 7 bases and J gave up 8 bases; unmatched junction bases: 2. The CDR3 is CASMQGDTIYF. The DNA of the CDR3 is TGTGCCAGCATGCAGGGGGACACCATATATTTT.

This clone was recorded once. The genes are TRBV27 and TRBJ1-2; D is unclear. Per germline, CDR1 MNHEY and CDR2 SMNVEV (reference sequence). The CDR3 runs 13 residues. V dropped 2 bases and J dropped 2 bases, with 6 bases sitting between them. The CDR3 DNA follows: TGTGCCAGCAGTTTAATGGGGAACTATGGCTACACCTTC. It specifies CASSLMGNYGYTF.

This chain connects TRBV15 to TRBJ1-3, with a weak D call TRBD1 (5 bases). CDR3 length: 13 amino acids. Germline-derived CDR1 and CDR2 are LNHNV and YYDKDF (reference sequence). V lost 0 bases and J lost 11, with 11 bases in between. The CDR3 coding sequence is TGTGCCACCAGCAGAGAACTGACAGACGCCATATATTTT. Translated: CATSRELTDAIYF.

This chain connects TRBV5-4 to TRBJ2-2; 11 bases line up with TRBD1. The CDR3 spans 15 residues. Germline CDR1 and CDR2: SGHNT and YYREEE (reference sequence). Losses at the gene ends were 4 bases for V and 5 bases for J; bases not matched to a gene: 4. CDR3 amino acids: CASSRGQGATGELFF. The CDR3 nucleotides read TGTGCCAGCAGCCGAGGACAGGGGGCGACCGGGGAGCTGTTTTTT.

This chain links TRBV6-5 with TRBJ1-1; TRBD1 aligns across 10 bases. This CDR3 has 15 residues. From germline, CDR1 is MNHEY and CDR2 SVGAGI. The J segment lost 4 bases and the V segment lost 10 bases, leaving 12 bases of the junction unmatched. CDR3 sequence reads: CATRQGAISGTEAFF. The CDR3 nucleotides read TGTGCCACCCGACAGGGGGCGATTTCGGGCACTGAAGCTTTCTTT.

The chain links TRBV4-1 to TRBJ1-5, with TRBD1 matching over 9 bases. Unmatched junction bases numbered 7, after V lost 1 base and J lost 6 bases. The length of the CDR3 is 16 residues. Germline CDR1 is MGHRA and CDR2 is YSYEKL. Here the CDR3 reads CASSQVFYRGPQPQHF. DNA of the CDR3: TGCGCCAGCAGCCAAGTATTCTACAGGGGGCCTCAGCCCCAGCATTTT.

This clone occurred once. Other nucleotide sequences in the sample specify the same CDR3. The CDR3, as DNA: TGTGCCAGCAGTTTTCTGAACACTGAAGCTTTCTTT. It codes for CASSFLNTEAFF. The chain has TRBV12-3 or TRBV12-4 and TRBJ1-1, with D unresolved. Trimming stripped 3 bases from V and 0 bases from J, with 2 bases between. The CDR3 extends over 12 amino acids.

The gene calls are TRBV19 and TRBJ2-2; D is perhaps TRBD2 (6 bases). V was shortened by 4 bases and J by 0 bases, with 12 bases between the two germline ends. Germline V lookup: CDR1 LNHDA, CDR2 SQIVND (reference sequence). CDR3 length: 16 amino acids. CDR3 region: CASSTLAVTNTGELFF. CDR3 sequence (DNA): TGTGCCAGTAGTACTTTAGCGGTTACGAACACCGGGGAGCTGTTTTTT.

This chain uses TRBV5-4 with TRBJ2-1; no clear D gene. CDR3 size: 15 residues. V was pared by 4 bases and J by 2 bases, with 13 bases between. Germline-derived CDR1 and CDR2 are SGHNT and YYREEE (reference sequence). CDR3 in amino acids: CASSPGPRTYNEQFF. CDR3 coding DNA: TGTGCCAGCAGCCCCGGGCCCCGGACCTACAATGAGCAGTTCTTC.

On this clone: A clone one base away is much larger, so this may be a read error. The J gene is TRBJ2-5, the V gene TRBV11-3, with D hard to call. CDR3 length: 13 amino acids. V was cut by 1 base and J by 3 bases, with 6 bases left in between. Germline CDR1 is SGHNT and CDR2 is YENEEA. CDR3 in amino acids: CASSLGLEETQYF. In DNA form, the CDR3 reads TGTGCCAGCAGCTTAGGACTGGAAGAGACCCAGTACTTC.

The V and J genes are TRBV19 and TRBJ2-7, with TRBD1 as a possible D gene (5 bases). V lost 0 bases to trimming and J lost 1 base, with 7 bases between them. This CDR3 spans 14 amino acids. Per the germline V gene, CDR1 is LNHDA and CDR2 is SQIVND (reference sequence). The CDR3 DNA reads TGTGCCAGTAGTATAGAAGGACATTCCTACGAGCAGTACTTC. It is translated as CASSIEGHSYEQYF.

CDR3 sequence (DNA): TGTGCCAGCAGCTCCTGGACAGGGAGCTCCTACAATGAGCAGTTCTTC. Translated: CASSSWTGSSYNEQFF. V is TRBV7-9 and J is TRBJ2-1; 8 bases line up with TRBD1. Unmatched junction bases numbered 5, after V lost 4 bases and J lost 0 bases. Germline CDR1 reads SEHNR; CDR2 reads FQNEAQ (reference sequence). This CDR3 contains 16 residues. Combining the CDR3 with reference TRBV7-9 and TRBJ2-1 gives the whole variable domain DTGVSQNPRHKITKRGQNVTFRCDPISEHNRLYWYRQTLGQGPEFLTYFQNEAQLEKSRLLSDRFSAERPKGSFSTLEIQRTEQGDSAMYLCASSSWTGSSYNEQFFGPGTRLTVL.

V usage is TRBV24-1 and J usage is TRBJ2-3, with TRBD1 matching 7 bases. V dropped 9 bases and J dropped 0; count of bases not matched to a gene: 8. Germline CDR1 reads KGHDR; CDR2 reads SFDVKD. This CDR3 is 15 amino acids long. This CDR3 reads CATAPTGASTDTQYF. Here the CDR3 DNA reads TGTGCCACCGCCCCTACAGGGGCCAGCACAGATACGCAGTATTTT.

As DNA, the CDR3 is TGTGCCAGCAGTTACCAGGGTTTGGGTGAGCAGTTCTTC. This sequence encodes CASSYQGLGEQFF. This chain uses TRBV6-2 or TRBV6-3 with TRBJ2-1; possible D gene TRBD1, 5 bases. CDR3 length: 13 amino acids. Trimming removed 2 bases at V and 9 bases at J, with 11 bases between. CDR1 is MNHEY and CDR2 is SVGEGT in the germline V gene.